This T cell receptor (beta chain) stems from a study of metastatic and nonmetastatic thyroid tumors. Looking at the study overall: Where malignant and benign thyroid patients were concerned, repertoires were compared across blood and tumor or nodule tissue. Study-level points and caveats: Compared with benign nodules, malignant thyroid tumors were reported to have significantly higher TCR beta diversity in both blood and tumor.

There were no patients who had received any treatment before thyroid surgery. This clone is medium-sized within its sample. The antigen is not known. Per germline, CDR1 SNHLY and CDR2 FYNNEI. The CDR3 contains 13 residues. Trimming at V came to 5 bases and at J to 4 bases, leaving 4 bases not matched to a gene. Authors' analysis steps: The distant-metastasis classifier for papillary thyroid cancer was built from CDR3 differences across clinicopathological groups. TCRdb re-called the PCR reads via MiXCR. Clone size and V and J calls follow TCRdb, not the original study. The sample contains fewer than 50,000 clones, 28% of which appear only once.

Sequencing used blood. This rearrangement joins TRBV2 to TRBJ2-7, with 8 bases lining up with TRBD1. The sequence came from a male donor with papillary thyroid cancer or a benign thyroid nodule (not recorded which). Some clones in this sample may be carry-over from other donors' samples. The CDR3 DNA follows: TGTGCCAGCAGTAAGGACAGGGAGTACGAGCAGTACTTC. Protein product: CASSKDREYEQYF.